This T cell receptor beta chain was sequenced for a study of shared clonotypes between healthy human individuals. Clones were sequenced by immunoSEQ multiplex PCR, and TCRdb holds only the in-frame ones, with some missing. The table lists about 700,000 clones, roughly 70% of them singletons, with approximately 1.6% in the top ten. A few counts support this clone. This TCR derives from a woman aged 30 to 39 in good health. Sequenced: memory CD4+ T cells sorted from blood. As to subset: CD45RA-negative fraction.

Written as DNA, the CDR3 is TGTGCCAGCAGCCAAGATCAGGCATCGGGGGGAAACACCATATATTTT. Translation gives CASSQDQASGGNTIYF. V and J are TRBV4-2 and TRBJ1-3, with D hard to call. The germline V gene encodes CDR1 LGHNA and CDR2 YNFKEQ. Trimming shortened V by 0 bases and J by 4 bases, and 13 bases separated the two germline ends. The CDR3 spans 16 residues.